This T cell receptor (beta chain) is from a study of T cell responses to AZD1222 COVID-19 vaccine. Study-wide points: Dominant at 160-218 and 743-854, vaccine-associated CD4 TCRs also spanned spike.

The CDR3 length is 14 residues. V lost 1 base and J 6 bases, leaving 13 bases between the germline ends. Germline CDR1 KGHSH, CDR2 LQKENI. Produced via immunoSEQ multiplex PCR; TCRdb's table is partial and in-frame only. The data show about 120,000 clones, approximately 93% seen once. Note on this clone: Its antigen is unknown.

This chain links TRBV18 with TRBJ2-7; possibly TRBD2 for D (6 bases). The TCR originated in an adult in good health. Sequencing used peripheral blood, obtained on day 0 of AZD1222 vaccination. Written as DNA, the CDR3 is TGTGCCAGCTCACCACACACGCTGGGGGGCGAGCAGTACTTC. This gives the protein CASSPHTLGGEQYF. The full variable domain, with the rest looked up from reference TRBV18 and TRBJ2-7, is NAGVMQNPRHLVRRRGQEARLRCSPMKGHSHVYWYRQLPEEGLKFMVYLQKENIIDESGMPKERFSAEFPKEGPSILRIQQVVRGDSAAYFCASSPHTLGGEQYFGPGTRLTVT.